Each of the 4 T cell receptor beta chains below was sequenced from the same sample in a study of identifying expanded T cells in peripheral blood. Libraries were prepared by immunoSEQ multiplex PCR; TCRdb keeps only in-frame clonotypes and omits some of them. The table lists about 85,000 clones, about 88% of them singletons, with around 17% in the top ten. Sample: blood. Receptors originate from a person between 18 and 75 years old in good health.

The V and J genes are TRBV7-9 and TRBJ2-3, with D uncertain. Germline CDR1 is SEHNR and CDR2 is FQNEAQ (reference sequence). This CDR3 is 16 amino acids long. V dropped 5 bases and J dropped 6 bases, with 21 bases sitting between them. Here the CDR3 DNA reads TGTGCCAGCAGCGACCTCCCGTTAGGAAAAGCCGATACGCAGTATTTT. The encoded protein is CASSDLPLGKADTQYF.

CDR3 nucleotides: TGTGCCAGCCTCGCGGGGAGAATTCAGCACGGAGCTTTCTTT. Amino acid sequence: CASLAGRIQHGAFF. The V gene is TRBV28, the J gene TRBJ1-1; no clear D. Between the trimmed V and J ends, which lost 8 bases and 10 bases, there was a span of 23 bases. Germline V lookup: CDR1 MDHEN, CDR2 SYDVKM. CDR3 size: 14 residues.

The V call is TRBV11-2, the J call TRBJ2-1, with 11 bases that match TRBD1. Per the germline V gene, CDR1 is SGHAT and CDR2 is FQNNGV. The trim removed 4 bases at V and 7 bases at J, leaving 9 bases unmatched. The CDR3 runs 16 residues. CDR3 residues: CASSWSAGQGVNEQFF. For the CDR3, the DNA is TGTGCCAGCAGCTGGAGTGCGGGACAGGGGGTAAATGAGCAGTTCTTC.

The chain carries TRBV6-5 and TRBJ2-5; the match to TRBD2 covers 9 bases. CDR3 length equals 14 residues. Losses at the gene ends were 7 bases for V and 7 bases for J; bases not matched to a gene: 10. Per germline, CDR1 MNHEY and CDR2 SVGAGI. The CDR3 DNA reads as TGTGCCAGCACCCCTAGCGGGGCCCTCTGGACCCAGTACTTC. Protein product: CASTPSGALWTQYF.